The rows below give T cell receptor beta chains drawn from one sample of a study of patients and donors after allogeneic stem cell transplantation. TCRdb reprocessed the RT-PCR reads via MiXCR and lists one record per CDR3 protein. The table records fewer than 180,000 distinct CDR3 sequences, about two fifths of them present only once. Sequenced sample: blood, either unsorted or a sorted T cell fraction (not recorded which). The receptors here all came from a human donor who was either an allogeneic HSCT recipient or a stem cell or donor lymphocyte infusion donor (not recorded which). It is not recorded whose cells these are; they may come from a transplant donor. Both conserved end residues are part of each CDR3. The D gene is left open where the match is weak. Some rows mark clone size as missing; the rest say once, few, many or name a class of expanded clone.

V	D	length	size	J	CDR3	DNA
TRBV10-3	TRBD1	16	-	TRBJ2-5	CAISDRGTEGEETQYF	TGTGCCATCAGTGATAGGGGGACAGAAGGCGAGGAGACCCAGTACTTC
TRBV27	-	16	-	TRBJ1-1	CASSSFTGRPNTEAFF	TGTGCCAGCAGTTCCTTTACGGGACGGCCGAACACTGAAGCTTTCTTT
TRBV12-3/TRBV12-4	-	13	-	TRBJ1-4	CASARGNNEKLFF	TGTGCCAGCGCCCGGGGGAATAATGAAAAACTGTTTTTT
TRBV28	-	15	-	TRBJ1-4	CASSPSGRAGEKLFF	TGTGCCAGCAGTCCCTCGGGGAGAGCGGGGGAAAAACTGTTTTTT
TRBV27	-	15	-	TRBJ1-5	CASSLQGGGNQPQHF	TGTGCCAGCAGTTTACAAGGGGGAGGCAATCAGCCCCAGCATTTT
TRBV4-3	-	14	few	TRBJ1-6	CASSQVVELSPLHF	TGCGCCAGCAGCCAAGTTGTTGAACTTTCACCCCTCCACTTT
TRBV20-1	-	13	few	TRBJ1-1	CSASDPDQEVAFF	TGCAGTGCTAGTGACCCGGACCAGGAGGTAGCTTTCTTT
TRBV12-3/TRBV12-4	TRBD1	12	few	TRBJ1-2	CASSTGARGYTF	TGTGCCAGCAGCACAGGGGCTAGGGGCTACACCTTC
TRBV12-3/TRBV12-4	-	15	many	TRBJ1-5	CASSRGDRSNQPQHF	TGTGCCAGCAGTCGGGGAGACAGATCCAATCAGCCCCAGCATTTT
TRBV5-1	-	13	-	TRBJ1-2	CASSFRDNYGYTF	TGCGCCAGCAGCTTCCGGGACAACTATGGCTACACCTTC
TRBV7-2	-	15	-	TRBJ2-3	CASSPEGVGTDTQYF	TGTGCCAGCAGCCCAGAGGGGGTAGGCACAGATACGCAGTATTTT
TRBV12-3/TRBV12-4	TRBD1	15	few	TRBJ1-5	CASSFGDSPYQPQHF	TGTGCCAGCAGTTTTGGGGACAGTCCTTATCAGCCCCAGCATTTT
TRBV15	-	11	-	TRBJ1-1	CATSSNTEAFF	TGTGCCACCAGCAGTAACACTGAAGCTTTCTTT
TRBV28	-	14	-	TRBJ2-2	CASRGSLNTGELFF	TGTGCCAGCAGGGGATCTCTGAACACCGGGGAGCTGTTTTTT
TRBV28	-	16	few	TRBJ1-6	CASSPGQSSYNSPLHF	TGTGCCAGCAGCCCCGGACAGAGCTCCTATAATTCACCCCTCCACTTT
TRBV25-1	TRBD1	14	-	TRBJ2-1	CASRNRDRYNEQFF	TGTGCCAGCAGGAACCGGGACAGATACAATGAGCAGTTCTTC
TRBV12-3/TRBV12-4	-	12	-	TRBJ2-1	CASSRGLFEQFF	TGTGCCAGCAGCCGAGGACTATTTGAGCAGTTCTTC
TRBV9	TRBD1	16	few	TRBJ1-2	CASSVAPDRAGYGYTF	TGTGCCAGCAGCGTAGCTCCGGACAGGGCAGGCTATGGCTACACCTTC
TRBV6-1	TRBD1	15	once	TRBJ2-1	CASSGTGGRRDEQFF	TGTGCCAGCAGTGGGACAGGGGGCAGAAGGGATGAGCAGTTCTTC
TRBV12-3/TRBV12-4	-	15	-	TRBJ1-4	CASRPRVPANEKLFF	TGTGCCAGCAGACCCAGGGTCCCGGCTAATGAAAAACTGTTTTTT
TRBV5-1	-	14	few	TRBJ1-3	CASSSDSSGNTIYF	TGCGCCAGCAGCTCGGACAGCTCTGGAAACACCATATATTTT
TRBV5-6	-	14	-	TRBJ1-4	CASSLVRDNEKLFF	TGTGCCAGCAGCTTGGTAAGGGATAATGAAAAACTGTTTTTT
TRBV27	-	15	-	TRBJ1-1	CASSLTALGNAEAFF	TGTGCCAGCAGTTTAACGGCTCTGGGGAATGCTGAAGCTTTCTTT
TRBV7-8	-	15	-	TRBJ1-5	CASSPIEGGNQPQHF	TGTGCCAGCAGCCCAATAGAGGGCGGCAATCAGCCCCAGCATTTT
TRBV7-9	-	15	-	TRBJ1-2	CASSLGRGHNYGYTF	TGTGCCAGCAGCTTAGGCAGGGGCCATAACTATGGCTACACCTTC
TRBV12-3/TRBV12-4	-	13	-	TRBJ1-1	CASSRAAGTEAFF	TGTGCCAGCAGTCGGGCGGCGGGCACTGAAGCTTTCTTT
TRBV12-3/TRBV12-4	-	14	-	TRBJ2-7	CASSFARGRYEQYF	TGTGCCAGCAGTTTCGCCAGGGGCAGGTACGAGCAGTACTTC
TRBV12-3/TRBV12-4	-	16	-	TRBJ2-1	CASSLAGGDFNNEQFF	TGTGCCAGCAGTTTAGCGGGCGGGGACTTTAACAATGAGCAGTTCTTC
TRBV7-9	-	13	-	TRBJ1-2	CASTPDYNYGYTF	TGTGCCAGCACCCCGGACTATAACTATGGCTACACCTTC
TRBV6-5	TRBD1	14	-	TRBJ1-5	CASRPDRDGQPQHF	TGTGCCAGCAGACCCGACAGGGATGGTCAGCCCCAGCATTTT
TRBV20-1	-	16	few	TRBJ1-1	CSVPHWGRGLGTEAFF	TGCAGTGTTCCACATTGGGGGCGCGGGTTAGGCACTGAAGCTTTCTTT
TRBV7-9	-	18	few	TRBJ1-2	CASSVQVGPTQGNYGYTF	TGTGCCAGCAGCGTCCAGGTGGGACCTACTCAGGGTAACTATGGCTACACCTTC
TRBV12-3/TRBV12-4	TRBD1	16	-	TRBJ1-6	CASSLVLTGMDSPLHF	TGTGCCAGCAGTTTAGTCCTGACAGGGATGGATTCACCCCTCCACTTT
TRBV7-6	TRBD1	16	-	TRBJ1-4	CASSLGGQGLNEKLFF	TGTGCCAGCAGCTTAGGAGGACAGGGGCTTAATGAAAAACTGTTTTTT
TRBV5-4	TRBD1	15	-	TRBJ1-1	CASSLAGQGGTEAFF	TGTGCCAGCAGCTTGGCCGGGCAGGGGGGCACTGAAGCTTTCTTT
TRBV20-1	-	14	few	TRBJ1-2	CSARGRGEGGGYTF	TGCAGTGCTAGAGGGCGGGGCGAGGGGGGAGGCTACACCTTC
TRBV7-2	TRBD2	15	once	TRBJ2-3	CASSFSGGASDTQYF	TGTGCCAGCAGCTTTAGCGGGGGGGCATCAGATACGCAGTATTTT
TRBV10-3	-	13	-	TRBJ2-7	CAISESNRYEQYF	TGTGCCATCAGTGAGTCGAACAGGTACGAGCAGTACTTC
TRBV12-3/TRBV12-4	TRBD1	15	few	TRBJ1-1	CASSRTGGVFTEAFF	TGTGCCAGCAGTCGGACAGGGGGCGTCTTCACTGAAGCTTTCTTT
TRBV5-1	TRBD1	14	few	TRBJ2-7	CASSLEGASYEQYF	TGCGCCAGCAGCTTGGAGGGGGCGTCCTACGAGCAGTACTTC